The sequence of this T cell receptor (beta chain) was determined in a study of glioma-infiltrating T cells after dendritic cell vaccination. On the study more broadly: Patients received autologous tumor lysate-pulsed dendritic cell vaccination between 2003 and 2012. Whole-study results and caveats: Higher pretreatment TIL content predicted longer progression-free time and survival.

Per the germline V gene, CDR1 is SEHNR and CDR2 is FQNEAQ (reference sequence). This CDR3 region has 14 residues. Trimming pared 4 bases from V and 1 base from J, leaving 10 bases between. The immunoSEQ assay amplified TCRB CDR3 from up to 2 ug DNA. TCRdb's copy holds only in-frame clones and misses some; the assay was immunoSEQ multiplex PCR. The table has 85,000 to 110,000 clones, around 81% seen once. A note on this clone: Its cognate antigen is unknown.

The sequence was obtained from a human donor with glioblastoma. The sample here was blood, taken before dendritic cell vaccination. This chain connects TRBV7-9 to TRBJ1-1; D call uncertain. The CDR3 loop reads CASSSLRRNTEAFF. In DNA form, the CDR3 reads TGTGCCAGCAGCTCTCTCCGCAGGAACACTGAAGCTTTCTTT.